This T cell receptor (beta chain) was identified in a study of shared clonotypes between healthy human individuals. The CDR3 totals 15 residues. The ends were cut back, 5 bases at V and 4 bases at J, with 16 bases in the middle. CDR1 is SNHLY, CDR2 FYNNEI, per germline. It was about 210 ng DNA, 30,000 or so T cell genomes, that sorted-subset replicate PCRs used. TCRdb's table, derived via immunoSEQ multiplex PCR, lists solely in-frame clones and lacks some. Of 2 million or so clones listed, 85% to 95% are singletons. The chain has TRBV2 and TRBJ2-3; unclear D gene. This TCR was sampled from a man younger than 35 in good health. The sample comprised naive CD4+ T cells sorted from blood. The subset here: CD45RA+ positively selected. The DNA for the CDR3 is TGTGCCAGCAGTACCCGGACCCCAACCGCAGATACGCAGTATTTT. Translation: CASSTRTPTADTQYF. Complete variable domain (other parts from reference TRBV2 and TRBJ2-3): EPEVTQTPSHQVTQMGQEVILRCVPISNHLYFYWYRQILGQKVEFLVSFYNNEISEKSEIFDDQFSVERPDGSNFTLKIRSTKLEDSAMYFCASSTRTPTADTQYFGPGTRLTVL.